This entry lists 25 T cell receptor beta chains sequenced from one sample in a study of T cell responses to AZD1222 COVID-19 vaccine. Profiling relied on immunoSEQ multiplex PCR, and the TCRdb table lists in-frame clones only, not all of them. The table lists roughly 150,000 clones, more than 85% of them singletons, with 6.9% in the top ten. The material sequenced was peripheral blood, taken after recovery from COVID-19. These receptors were taken from an adult who had recovered from COVID-19.

J is TRBJ1-1 and V is TRBV12-3 or TRBV12-4; D call uncertain. CDR3 length: 13 residues. V lost 5 bases and J lost 3, with 10 bases in between. CDR3 protein: CASSPLGYTEAFF. CDR3 coding DNA: TGTGCCAGCAGTCCCTTGGGGTACACTGAAGCTTTCTTT.

This rearrangement joins TRBV27 to TRBJ1-2; D is possibly TRBD1 (5 bases). CDR3 length: 15 amino acids. Germline assignment: CDR1 MNHEY and CDR2 SMNVEV (reference sequence). V lost 6 bases, J lost 4 bases, and 18 bases lay in between. CDR3 sequence reads: CASRLLGEGGYGYTF. The DNA of the CDR3 is TGTGCCAGCAGACTTTTGGGGGAAGGCGGCTATGGCTACACCTTC.

The chain has TRBV19 and TRBJ1-1; TRBD1 matches 7 bases. Germline lookup yields CDR1 LNHDA and CDR2 SQIVND (reference sequence). CDR3 length: 14 residues. The junction had 8 bases not matched to a gene; V was cut back by 5 bases and J by 5 bases. This CDR3 reads CASSGQQGRTEAFF. CDR3 bases: TGTGCCAGTAGTGGACAACAGGGGCGAACTGAAGCTTTCTTT.

The rearrangement joins TRBV5-4 to TRBJ2-3; possibly TRBD2 for D (6 bases). The CDR3 runs 15 residues. Germline V gene data show CDR1 as SGHNT and CDR2 as YYREEE (reference sequence). Trimming took 0 bases from V and 0 from J, leaving 8 bases between them. CDR3 DNA sequence: TGTGCCAGCAGCTTGGGGGAGGCAAGCACAGATACGCAGTATTTT. It is translated as CASSLGEASTDTQYF.

This clone showed up just once. The chain carries TRBV6-2 or TRBV6-3 and TRBJ1-1, with no clear D. The CDR3 contains 12 residues. Germline CDR1 is MNHEY and CDR2 is SVGEGT. Trimming took off 6 bases at V and 8 bases at J, with 13 bases between the two ends. CDR3 DNA: TGTGCCAGCAGCCGTAGTGGGGTGGAAGCTTTCTTT. Its protein product is CASSRSGVEAFF.

The chain employs TRBV5-1 and TRBJ2-7; 9 bases agree with TRBD1. The CDR3 contains 15 residues. CDR1 is SGHRS and CDR2 is YFSETQ in the germline V gene. V lost 4 bases, J lost 2 bases, and 7 bases stayed unmatched. The CDR3 here is CASSTNRGPTYEQYF. In DNA form, the CDR3 reads TGCGCCAGCAGCACCAACAGGGGGCCCACCTACGAGCAGTACTTC. Full variable domain (missing parts from reference TRBV5-1 and TRBJ2-7): KAGVTQTPRYLIKTRGQQVTLSCSPISGHRSVSWYQQTPGQGLQFLFEYFSETQRNKGNFPGRFSGRQFSNSRSEMNVSTLELGDSALYLCASSTNRGPTYEQYFGPGTRLTVT.

The CDR3 DNA is TGTGCCAGCAGCACATCAGGGAGACACGGCTACACCTTC. As protein: CASSTSGRHGYTF. The rearrangement joins TRBV14 to TRBJ1-2, with D maybe TRBD1 (5 bases). V was trimmed by 5 bases and J by 8 bases, leaving 15 bases between them. Per germline, CDR1 SGHDN and CDR2 FVKESK. This CDR3 has 13 residues.

This clone was detected a few times. The DNA of the CDR3 is TGTGCCAGTAGTATCAAGGGAGAAACTTCACCCCTCCACTTT. Amino acid sequence: CASSIKGETSPLHF. The chain combines TRBV19 with TRBJ1-6; no clear D. This CDR3 has 14 residues. Germline V gene data show CDR1 as LNHDA and CDR2 as SQIVND (reference sequence). Trimming removed 3 bases at V and 9 bases at J, with 12 bases between.

The chain recombines TRBV12-3 or TRBV12-4 with TRBJ1-2; tentative D call: TRBD1 (5 bases). V lost 2 bases and J lost 5, with 6 bases in between. The CDR3 consists of 12 residues. CDR3 residues: CASSLQGYGYTF. CDR3 bases: TGTGCCAGCAGTTTACAGGGTTATGGCTACACCTTC.

This sequence joins TRBV9 and TRBJ1-2, with D perhaps matching TRBD1 (6 bases). This CDR3 has 13 residues. The germline V gene encodes CDR1 SGDLS and CDR2 YYNGEE. V was cut by 2 bases and J by 4 bases, with 9 bases left in between. The CDR3 reads CASSVGTTYGYTF. In DNA form, the CDR3 reads TGTGCCAGCAGCGTGGGGACAACCTATGGCTACACCTTC. Full variable domain (outside the CDR3, taken from reference TRBV9 and TRBJ1-2): DSGVTQTPKHLITATGQRVTLRCSPRSGDLSVYWYQQSLDQGLQFLIQYYNGEERAKGNILERFSAQQFPDLHSELNLSSLELGDSALYFCASSVGTTYGYTFGSGTRLTVV.

J is TRBJ2-7 and V is TRBV5-6, with D perhaps matching TRBD2 (6 bases). V was shortened by 4 bases and J by 6 bases, with 8 bases between the two germline ends. Looked up from germline, CDR1 is SGHDT and CDR2 is YYEEEE. There are 11 residues in the CDR3. Here the CDR3 DNA reads TGTGCCAGCAGCCGGCGGGGCGAGCAGTACTTC. It encodes CASSRRGEQYF.

The CDR3 DNA reads as TGTGCCAGCAGTAGAGAATACGGAGAGACCCAGTACTTC. This encodes CASSREYGETQYF. The chain links TRBV9 to TRBJ2-5; D gene unclear. The CDR3 is 13 amino acids. V was clipped by 5 bases and J by 4 bases, with 12 bases between them. From germline, CDR1 is SGDLS and CDR2 YYNGEE. The whole variable domain, filled in from reference TRBV9 and TRBJ2-5, reads DSGVTQTPKHLITATGQRVTLRCSPRSGDLSVYWYQQSLDQGLQFLIQYYNGEERAKGNILERFSAQQFPDLHSELNLSSLELGDSALYFCASSREYGETQYFGPGTRLLVL.

This clone was picked up a small number of times. CDR3 coding DNA: TGCGCCAGCAGCCAAGATGGCAGGGGAGGCTATGGCTACACCTTC. Translation: CASSQDGRGGYGYTF. The V and J genes are TRBV4-3 and TRBJ1-2, with a weak D call TRBD1 (6 bases). The CDR3 runs 15 residues. Trimming took off 0 bases at V and 4 bases at J, with 12 bases between the two ends. Germline values: CDR1 LGHNA, CDR2 YSLEER.

Only one count was recorded for this clone. V usage is TRBV6-1 and J usage is TRBJ1-2; D uncertain. Germline-derived CDR1 and CDR2 are MNHNS and SASEGT. Trimming took off 3 bases at V and 5 bases at J, with 7 bases between the two ends. CDR3 length: 12 amino acids. DNA of the CDR3: TGTGCCAGCAGTGATACGGAGTATGGCTACACCTTC. This encodes CASSDTEYGYTF.

The chain has TRBV28 and TRBJ2-4; D is unclear. The CDR3 is made up of 13 amino acids. The V end was cut by 6 bases, the J end by 15 bases, with 21 bases between. Germline V gene sequence: CDR1 MDHEN, CDR2 SYDVKM. In nucleotides, the CDR3 is TGTGCCAGCAGACCCCCCGGCCGCCCCAGTTGGTACTTC. Its protein is CASRPPGRPSWYF.

The chain is built from TRBV2 and TRBJ2-3; 8 bases are shared with TRBD1. The V gene end was trimmed by 5 bases and the J gene end by 2 bases; junction bases not matched to a gene: 3. The V gene's germline CDR1 is SNHLY and CDR2 FYNNEI. CDR3 length equals 14 residues. The CDR3 bases are TGTGCCAGCAGTCGACAGGGGATCACAGATACGCAGTATTTT. It specifies CASSRQGITDTQYF.

The V call is TRBV6-5, the J call TRBJ2-5; D possibly corresponds to TRBD2 (5 bases). The CDR3 has 12 amino acids. The germline gives CDR1 MNHEY, CDR2 SVGAGI. Trimming pared 5 bases from V and 3 bases from J, leaving 7 bases between. The CDR3 DNA is TGTGCCAGCAGTCCGGGGAAAGAGACCCAGTACTTC. Protein product: CASSPGKETQYF.

This clone was counted once. The chain couples TRBV27 to TRBJ2-3; a weak D match, TRBD1 (5 bases). CDR1 MNHEY and CDR2 SMNVEV come from the germline V gene (reference sequence). V shed 3 bases and J shed 4 bases, with 14 bases lying between them. The CDR3 runs 15 residues. The DNA for the CDR3 is TGTGCCAGCAGTTTTATGACAGCCGGAGCAGATACGCAGTATTTT. Its translation is CASSFMTAGADTQYF.

This clone was counted between two and nine times. The chain carries TRBV12-3 or TRBV12-4 and TRBJ2-7; no clear D gene. CDR3 length: 13 residues. Trimming removed 1 base from V and 9 bases from J, with 13 bases in between. CDR3 sequence: CASSLGSRSVQYF. CDR3 nucleotide sequence: TGTGCCAGCAGTTTAGGGTCCAGGAGTGTGCAGTACTTC.

In nucleotides, the CDR3 is TGTGCCAGCAGTTTCCTGCGGGGAAGAGGGGAGACCCAGTACTTC. This gives the protein CASSFLRGRGETQYF. The genes are TRBV28 and TRBJ2-5; the D gene is possibly TRBD2 (6 bases). CDR1 is MDHEN, CDR2 SYDVKM, per germline. The CDR3 is made up of 15 amino acids. V lost 3 bases and J lost 5, with 16 bases in between.

This clone showed up just a few times. This chain connects TRBV28 to TRBJ2-1, with D tentatively TRBD1 (5 bases). Germline assignment: CDR1 MDHEN and CDR2 SYDVKM. This CDR3 has 13 residues. Trimming shortened V by 6 bases and J by 13 bases, and 19 bases separated the two germline ends. The CDR3 bases are TGTGCCAGCAGCCCTCCCTGGGCGGACAAACAGTTCTTC. Translated, it gives CASSPPWADKQFF.

The chain combines TRBV4-1 with TRBJ2-1; TRBD2 agrees at 12 bases. The CDR3 runs 16 residues. V was pared by 1 base and J by 5 bases, with 3 bases of the junction left unmatched. CDR1 is MGHRA, CDR2 YSYEKL, per germline. The CDR3 protein is CASSQGRLAGDNEQFF. In nucleotides, the CDR3 is TGCGCCAGCAGCCAAGGGAGACTAGCGGGAGACAATGAGCAGTTCTTC.

This clone was observed a few times. The chain has TRBV28 and TRBJ2-7, with D uncertain. Germline CDR1 MDHEN, CDR2 SYDVKM. CDR3 length equals 15 residues. The V and J ends lost 2 bases and 2 bases respectively, with 13 bases between them. This CDR3 reads CASSLITKVTYEQYF. The CDR3 region has the DNA TGTGCCAGCAGTTTAATAACGAAAGTTACCTACGAGCAGTACTTC.

V gene TRBV10-3 combines with J gene TRBJ2-3; possibly TRBD2 for D (6 bases). Germline CDR1 ENHRY, CDR2 SYGVKD. The CDR3 is made up of 14 amino acids. Trimming took off 7 bases at V and 2 bases at J, with 13 bases between the two ends. CDR3 sequence (DNA): TGTGCCATCACTCCGGGAGTTGACACAGATACGCAGTATTTT. Its protein product is CAITPGVDTDTQYF.

The chain carries TRBV28 and TRBJ2-1, with 10 bases lining up with TRBD1. Germline lookup yields CDR1 MDHEN and CDR2 SYDVKM. The CDR3 covers 13 residues. Unmatched junction bases numbered 3, after V lost 7 bases and J lost 6 bases. CDR3 in amino acids: CASTWTGGNEQFF. Here the CDR3 DNA reads TGTGCCAGCACATGGACAGGGGGCAATGAGCAGTTCTTC.